A selection of T cell receptor beta chains follows, all from one sample in a study of shared clonotypes between healthy human individuals. This table comes from immunoSEQ multiplex PCR, and its TCRdb copy is limited to in-frame clones, with some not included. The sample contains about 610,000 clones, 95% to 98% of which appear only once. Sequencing input: naive CD4+ T cells sorted from blood. The receptors originated from a woman aged 30 to 39 in good health. The CDR3 runs from the conserved cysteine through the conserved F or W.

V gene	J gene	CDR3 protein
TRBV23-1	TRBJ1-6	CASSQSLYGVNSPLHF
TRBV10-1	TRBJ2-7	CASSSPGQGAAYF
TRBV19	TRBJ2-7	CASSIESGDYEQYF
TRBV10-1	TRBJ2-1	CASSESSGVVGEQFF
TRBV5-8	TRBJ2-1	CASREAGSSYNEQFF
TRBV27	TRBJ2-2	CASSLRGVGQGPGELFF
TRBV10-3	TRBJ1-1	CAIRGTGWNTEAFF
TRBV6-1	TRBJ1-2	CASSGPYGYTF
TRBV5-1	TRBJ2-1	CASSSTSGTLNEQFF
TRBV6-4	TRBJ2-2	CASRLSLNTGELFF
TRBV11-2	TRBJ1-1	CASSLTGELREAFF
TRBV27	TRBJ1-2	CASSFTGSYGYTF
TRBV5-3	TRBJ1-2	CARVRVYGYTF
TRBV20-1	TRBJ2-7	CSARGKDEQYF
TRBV4-2	TRBJ2-7	CASSQVRPSGTSYEQYF
TRBV2	TRBJ1-1	CASSGDRGAEAFF
TRBV6-4	TRBJ1-3	CAIKQGRRGSGDSGNTIYF
TRBV7-6	TRBJ2-7	CASSKRQGGSYEQYF
TRBV7-6	TRBJ2-7	CASSSSGKQYF
TRBV11-2	TRBJ1-6	CASSYPGEASPLHF